A selection of T cell receptor beta chains follows, all from one sample in a study of somatic mutations in cytotoxic T cells in rheumatoid arthritis. TCRdb's copy holds only in-frame clones and misses some; the assay was immunoSEQ multiplex PCR. The sample consists of 15,000 or so clones, approximately 77% of them appearing once. The sequenced material came from CD8+ T cells sorted from blood. The receptors originated from an adult with rheumatoid arthritis. The CDR3 runs from the conserved cysteine through the conserved F or W. D genes are given only for firm matches. Only part of the rows carry a size: once, few, many, or a class if the clone is expanded.

clone_size	d_call	v_call	j_call	cdr3_aa	cdr3_nt
NA	NA	TRBV5-5	TRBJ2-7	CASTNTAYEQYF	TGTGCCAGCACAAACACAGCCTACGAGCAGTACTTC
once	TRBD1	TRBV19	TRBJ2-5	CASSEEQGVETQYF	TGTGCCAGTAGTGAAGAACAGGGGGTGGAGACCCAGTACTTC
few	TRBD1	TRBV9	TRBJ1-6	CASSPRDRGGDSPLHF	TGTGCCAGCAGCCCCCGGGACAGGGGTGGTGATTCACCCCTCCACTTT
once	TRBD1	TRBV5-6	TRBJ1-2	CASSLLDRGRGYGYTF	TGTGCCAGCAGCTTGTTGGACAGGGGGCGCGGCTATGGCTACACCTTC
NA	NA	TRBV2	TRBJ2-1	CASSEGGPNEQFF	TGTGCCAGCAGTGAAGGAGGCCCCAATGAGCAGTTCTTC
NA	NA	TRBV4-2	TRBJ2-1	CASSQDTSQEEFF	TGTGCCAGCAGCCAAGACACGAGTCAAGAGGAGTTCTTC
few	TRBD2	TRBV19	TRBJ2-1	CASSMTSGAYNEQFF	TGTGCCAGTAGTATGACTAGCGGGGCCTACAATGAGCAGTTCTTC
NA	NA	TRBV2	TRBJ2-1	CASSEWTRRNEQFF	TGTGCCAGCAGTGAGTGGACCCGGCGGAATGAGCAGTTCTTC
few	NA	TRBV25-1	TRBJ1-5	CASDQGHQPQHF	TGTGCCAGCGACCAGGGGCACCAGCCCCAGCATTTT
NA	TRBD2	TRBV4-1	TRBJ2-3	CASSQVAGGPSTDTQYF	TGCGCCAGCAGCCAGGTAGCGGGGGGCCCTAGCACAGATACGCAGTATTTT
NA	NA	TRBV28	TRBJ1-5	CASSLNIGGQPQHF	TGTGCCAGCAGTTTAAACATTGGGGGTCAGCCCCAGCATTTT
once	NA	TRBV6-6	TRBJ2-3	CASSPRGSTDTQYF	TGTGCCAGCAGTCCCAGGGGTAGCACAGATACGCAGTATTTT
few	NA	TRBV5-4	TRBJ2-5	CASGPLSQETQYF	TGTGCCAGTGGGCCCCTAAGTCAAGAGACCCAGTACTTC
few	TRBD1	TRBV7-9	TRBJ1-1	CASSSTGQGNTEAFF	TGTGCCAGCAGCTCTACCGGACAGGGCAACACTGAAGCTTTCTTT
NA	NA	TRBV18	TRBJ2-2	CASSPGTPSTGELFF	TGTGCCAGCTCACCAGGGACTCCTTCAACCGGGGAGCTGTTTTTT
NA	TRBD1	TRBV6-1	TRBJ1-1	CASSESQGVMNTEAFF	TGTGCCAGCAGTGAAAGCCAGGGGGTTATGAACACTGAAGCTTTCTTT
NA	TRBD1	TRBV7-8	TRBJ1-5	CASSLSRDRISNQPQHF	TGTGCCAGCAGCTTGAGCCGGGACAGGATTAGCAATCAGCCCCAGCATTTT
few	NA	TRBV7-9	TRBJ2-7	CASSLVGFYEQYF	TGTGCCAGCAGCTTAGTAGGTTTCTACGAGCAGTACTTC
few	NA	TRBV6-4	TRBJ2-3	CASSDSGGATDTQYF	TGTGCCAGCAGTGACTCGGGGGGGGCCACAGATACGCAGTATTTT
NA	NA	TRBV7-9	TRBJ1-5	CASSSERQPQHF	TGTGCCAGCAGCTCTGAGAGGCAGCCCCAGCATTTT